Presented here are 27 T cell receptor beta chains from one specimen sequenced in a study of T-cell memory formation after mild COVID-19. Each CDR3 protein gets one entry after TCRdb re-called the 5' RACE reads with MiXCR. The data show about 190,000 distinct CDR3 sequences, 20% to 25% seen once. The specimen sequenced was PBMCs or a T cell subset sorted from them (not recorded which). These TCRs come from an adult woman who had mild COVID-19 (a few samples of this study predate the infection). Cell type and time point are not known.

The chain uses TRBV7-8 and TRBJ2-5; tentatively, D is TRBD1 (5 bases). This CDR3 is built from 14 residues. Trimming pared 1 base from V and 1 base from J, leaving 7 bases between. CDR1 SGHVS and CDR2 FQNEAQ come from the germline V gene. CDR3 bases: TGTGCCAGCAGCTTAGGGACAAGCCAAGAGACCCAGTACTTC. This encodes CASSLGTSQETQYF.

The CDR3 here is CASSYSERGRAISTF. The CDR3 DNA is TGTGCCAGCAGTTACTCGGAGCGGGGGCGAGCAATTTCCACCTTC. The chain uses TRBV6-6 and TRBJ1-2, with D possibly TRBD1 on 6 matching bases. Trimming removed 0 bases from V and 13 bases from J, with 21 bases in between. CDR1 is MNHNY and CDR2 is SVGAGI in the germline V gene (reference sequence). This CDR3 region has 15 residues.

This clonotype occurred a few times. The J gene is TRBJ1-5, the V gene TRBV7-6; D gene ambiguous. The CDR3 is 15 residues long. CDR1 SGHVS and CDR2 FNYEAQ come from the germline V gene. V gave up 0 bases and J gave up 5 bases, with 11 bases separating them. The CDR3 DNA sequence: TGTGCCAGCAGCTTAGCCCCGGGTGAGGATCAGCCCCAGCATTTT. Translated, it gives CASSLAPGEDQPQHF.

This clonotype showed up just a few times. V is TRBV7-6 and J is TRBJ1-1, with D hard to call. The CDR3 runs 12 residues. Germline CDR1 reads SGHVS; CDR2 reads FNYEAQ. Trimming removed 8 bases from V and 7 bases from J, with 14 bases in between. This CDR3 is CASLPRRGEAFF. DNA for the CDR3: TGTGCCAGCCTCCCCCGGCGGGGTGAAGCTTTCTTT.

This clonotype appeared a few times. The chain combines TRBV15 with TRBJ2-3; possibly TRBD1 for D (6 bases). V lost 4 bases, J lost 2 bases, and 13 bases lay in between. The CDR3 length is 15 residues. In germline, CDR1 is LNHNV, CDR2 YYDKDF (reference sequence). The CDR3 sequence is CATSTGVLNTDTQYF. The CDR3 nucleotides read TGTGCCACCAGCACAGGGGTCCTAAACACAGATACGCAGTATTTT.

This clonotype was detected a few times. The rearrangement uses TRBV9 and TRBJ2-3; tentative D call: TRBD1 (6 bases). Germline V gene lookup returns CDR1 SGDLS and CDR2 YYNGEE. Trimming pared 0 bases from V and 4 bases from J, leaving 9 bases between. The CDR3 contains 14 residues. The CDR3 region is CASSVAWTADTQYF. The DNA for the CDR3 is TGTGCCAGCAGCGTAGCGTGGACAGCAGATACGCAGTATTTT.

This clonotype was seen only a few times. J is TRBJ2-7 and V is TRBV30; D gene ambiguous. The CDR3 consists of 11 residues. In germline, CDR1 is GTSNPN, CDR2 SVGIG (reference sequence). V was clipped by 0 bases and J by 1 base, with 1 base between them. CDR3 nucleotide sequence: TGTGCCTGGAGTGTTTCCTACGAGCAGTACTTC. Its protein is CAWSVSYEQYF.

This clonotype has a handful of counts. The chain carries TRBV4-2 and TRBJ2-3; D perhaps matches TRBD2 (6 bases). The length of the CDR3 is 19 residues. Germline CDR1 reads LGHNA; CDR2 reads YNFKEQ. Between the trimmed V and J ends, which lost 0 bases and 5 bases, there was a span of 24 bases. The CDR3 nucleotides read TGTGCCAGCAGCCAAGATCAAGAGGCCGCGACTAGAAGGGGAGATACGCAGTATTTT. This encodes CASSQDQEAATRRGDTQYF.

The chain is built from TRBV27 and TRBJ2-7; the D gene is possibly TRBD1 (5 bases). CDR1 and CDR2 from the germline V gene are MNHEY and SMNVEV (reference sequence). Trimming left V 5 bases short and J 7 bases short, with 15 bases between. The CDR3 runs 13 residues. In nucleotides, the CDR3 is TGTGCCAGCAGTCAGGGATTCTATCAAGAGCAGTACTTC. The encoded protein is CASSQGFYQEQYF.

This clonotype was counted between two and nine times. The rearrangement uses TRBV12-3 or TRBV12-4 and TRBJ2-1, with TRBD1 matching 7 bases. J lost 14 bases, V lost 2 bases, and 24 bases had no gene match. The CDR3 length is 18 residues. The CDR3 region has the DNA TGTGCCAGCAGTTTATCGGACAGGAGCCCCCCCTACGGGTCACAGAAGTTCTTC. It specifies CASSLSDRSPPYGSQKFF.

V gene TRBV7-6 combines with J gene TRBJ2-2, with 7 bases that match TRBD1. The CDR3 is 21 residues long. J gave up 1 base and V 4 bases, and 21 bases lay outside the gene matches. From germline, CDR1 is SGHVS and CDR2 FNYEAQ. The CDR3 spells CASSSPVGQALPLGNTGELFF. The CDR3 DNA is TGTGCCAGCAGCTCCCCCGTCGGACAGGCTCTCCCCCTAGGGAACACCGGGGAGCTGTTTTTT.

The table lists this clonotype with a few counts. V gene TRBV29-1 combines with J gene TRBJ2-7, with 7 bases matching TRBD1. CDR3 size: 13 residues. V lost 4 bases to trimming and J lost 6 bases; unmatched junction nucleotides: 9. Germline-derived CDR1 and CDR2 are SQVTM and ANQGSEA. The chain's CDR3 is CSVVDPGGSEQYF. CDR3 coding DNA: TGCAGCGTTGTGGATCCAGGGGGATCCGAGCAGTACTTC.

The chain joins TRBV7-3 to TRBJ1-1; D uncertain. Germline CDR1 SGHTA, CDR2 FQGTGA. The CDR3 spans 13 residues. V was cut by 4 bases and J by 1 base, with 7 bases left in between. CDR3 amino acids: CASSSRSNTEAFF. In DNA form, the CDR3 reads TGTGCCAGCAGCTCTCGGTCGAACACTGAAGCTTTCTTT.

This chain uses TRBV24-1 with TRBJ1-2; no reliable D call. Germline CDR1 is KGHDR and CDR2 is SFDVKD. Trimming cost V 5 bases and J 8 bases, with 11 bases left between them. This CDR3 region has 12 residues. For the CDR3, the DNA is TGTGCCACCAGTGTAGGGTATGACGGCTACACCTTC. Amino acid sequence: CATSVGYDGYTF.

This chain joins TRBV7-9 and TRBJ2-7, with D maybe TRBD1 (6 bases). Per the germline V gene, CDR1 is SEHNR and CDR2 is FQNEAQ (reference sequence). The CDR3 is made up of 12 amino acids. V shed 5 bases and J shed 6 bases, with 11 bases lying between them. The CDR3 region has the DNA TGTGCCAGCAGCCCAGGACAGACCGAGCAGTACTTC. This sequence encodes CASSPGQTEQYF.

The rearrangement links TRBV7-9 to TRBJ2-7, with TRBD2 matching 7 bases. The length of the CDR3 is 16 residues. The trim removed 0 bases at V and 7 bases at J, leaving 12 bases unmatched. Germline V gives CDR1 SEHNR, CDR2 FQNEAQ (reference sequence). The CDR3 nucleotides read TGTGCCAGCAGCTTAGCTCCTGGGGGGGACCCATGGGAGCAGTACTTC. This translates into CASSLAPGGDPWEQYF.

This clonotype occurred many times. The chain joins TRBV5-1 to TRBJ1-2; TRBD1 matches at 10 bases. With V trimmed by 2 bases and J by 6 bases, 7 bases remained unmatched. The CDR3 consists of 15 residues. Looked up from germline, CDR1 is SGHRS and CDR2 is YFSETQ. The CDR3 is CASSFRDRGLDGYTF. The CDR3 DNA is TGCGCCAGCAGCTTTCGGGACAGGGGATTGGATGGCTACACCTTC.

The genes are TRBV19 and TRBJ2-7; D possibly corresponds to TRBD1 (5 bases). The V end lost 3 bases, the J end lost 1 base, and 13 bases lay between the germline ends. The CDR3 consists of 15 residues. Per the germline V gene, CDR1 is LNHDA and CDR2 is SQIVND (reference sequence). The CDR3 loop is CASSIGVWTSYEQYF. CDR3 bases: TGTGCCAGTAGTATTGGAGTTTGGACATCCTACGAGCAGTACTTC.

V usage is TRBV9 and J usage is TRBJ2-5; 7 positions agree with TRBD2. This CDR3 comprises 15 residues. The V gene's germline CDR1 is SGDLS and CDR2 YYNGEE. J was trimmed by 2 bases and V by 0 bases; bases with no gene match: 4. The CDR3 protein is CASSVGLSGQETQYF. The DNA for the CDR3 is TGTGCCAGCAGCGTAGGTCTTAGCGGGCAAGAGACCCAGTACTTC.

This clonotype was observed a few times. The J gene is TRBJ1-4, the V gene TRBV4-1; D might be TRBD1 (6 bases). Germline V gene lookup returns CDR1 MGHRA and CDR2 YSYEKL. V lost 4 bases to trimming and J lost 4 bases, with 16 bases between them. The CDR3 spans 16 residues. The CDR3, as DNA: TGCGCCAGCAGCCGCTCAGAGGGGGGGAGTAATGAAAAACTGTTTTTT. The encoded protein is CASSRSEGGSNEKLFF.

There are a few counts of this clonotype. V gene TRBV20-1 combines with J gene TRBJ2-7; 10 nucleotides agree with TRBD1. V gave up 3 bases and J gave up 6 bases; unmatched junction bases: 8. The CDR3 covers 14 residues. Germline CDR1 DFQATT, CDR2 SNEGSKA (reference sequence). CDR3 in DNA: TGCAGTGCTAGGATCGGGGGACAGGGGCGCGAGCAGTACTTC. This translates into CSARIGGQGREQYF.

This clonotype was seen only a few times. J is TRBJ2-1 and V is TRBV4-2; D remains unclear. The CDR3 totals 14 residues. V was pared by 5 bases and J by 0 bases, with 8 bases between. The germline CDR1 and CDR2 sequences are LGHNA and YNFKEQ. In DNA form, the CDR3 reads TGTGCCAGCAGCGTTCCGAGCTCCTACAATGAGCAGTTCTTC. Amino acid sequence: CASSVPSSYNEQFF.

V gene TRBV6-5 combines with J gene TRBJ2-4; D perhaps matches TRBD2 (6 bases). This CDR3 is 14 amino acids long. Trimming shortened V by 5 bases and J by 12 bases, and 20 bases separated the two germline ends. From germline, CDR1 is MNHEY and CDR2 SVGAGI. The CDR3 loop is CASSATQPEGTQYF. CDR3 nucleotides: TGTGCCAGCAGTGCGACACAACCGGAGGGTACTCAGTACTTC.

The chain combines TRBV6-1 with TRBJ2-1, with D possibly TRBD2 on 7 matching bases. Trimming took 6 bases from V and 0 from J, leaving 15 bases between them. This CDR3 region has 16 residues. Germline-derived CDR1 and CDR2 are MNHNS and SASEGT. Here the CDR3 DNA reads TGTGCCAGCAGCCTGGGAGGGGGAAGCTCCTACAATGAGCAGTTCTTC. Translated, it gives CASSLGGGSSYNEQFF.

The gene calls are TRBV11-2 and TRBJ2-7, with 8 bases lining up with TRBD2. Trimming cost V 1 base and J 9 bases; bases outside gene matches: 20. CDR3 length: 18 amino acids. From germline, CDR1 is SGHAT and CDR2 FQNNGV. The CDR3 DNA reads as TGTGCCAGCAGCTTAGTCGATTACGTGGGTAGCGGGACCTTTGGGCAGTACTTC. It yields the protein CASSLVDYVGSGTFGQYF.

The rearrangement uses TRBV10-3 and TRBJ2-5, with 9 bases identical to TRBD2. This CDR3 comprises 19 residues. Germline CDR1 and CDR2: ENHRY and SYGVKD. Germline trimming cut 6 bases from V and 0 bases from J; bases unmatched to any gene: 17. CDR3 sequence: CAISHGASGDGDYQETQYF. CDR3 DNA sequence: TGTGCCATCAGCCACGGGGCTAGCGGGGATGGGGACTACCAAGAGACCCAGTACTTC.

The sample holds a few counts of this clonotype. This chain connects TRBV4-2 to TRBJ2-7; the D is unclear. Germline V gene data show CDR1 as LGHNA and CDR2 as YNFKEQ. This CDR3 is built from 13 residues. Trimming removed 0 bases from V and 3 bases from J, with 6 bases in between. DNA for the CDR3: TGTGCCAGCAGCCAAGAGTCTAGCTACGAGCAGTACTTC. It encodes CASSQESSYEQYF.